The table lists the clone carrying this T cell receptor beta chain with many counts. Its antigen is undetermined. The data originate from a study of neurological immune-mediated disorders. The sorted libraries involved the use of more than 950,000 CD4+ or CD8+ T cells. 5'RACE employing 10-nucleotide random UMIs yielded the cDNA. TCRdb processed the 5' RACE reads anew with MiXCR; each CDR3 protein has one entry. This sample yields approximately 41,000 distinct CDR3 sequences, of which about 14% are seen a single time; approximately 3.5% belongs to the top ten. General study findings and limits: The greatest TCR clonal expansion occurred in HTLV-1-associated myelopathy and the least in multiple sclerosis, which fell below healthy controls. Expanded clones shared no identical CDR3 amino acid sequences across subjects, which suggested private TCR-beta repertoires in all groups.

Sequenced sample: CD4+ T cells from blood. The TCR originated in a woman aged 60-75 years with HTLV-1-associated myelopathy (HAM/TSP).

CDR3 bases: TGCGCCAGCAGCCTCCAGACTAGCGGGGGGAACACAGATACGCAGTATTTT. This codes for CASSLQTSGGNTDTQYF. V is TRBV5-1 and J is TRBJ2-3, with TRBD2 matching 13 bases. The germline V gene has CDR1 SGHRS and CDR2 YFSETQ. There are 17 residues in the CDR3. The V gene end was trimmed by 4 bases and the J gene end by 2 bases; junction bases not matched to a gene: 7.